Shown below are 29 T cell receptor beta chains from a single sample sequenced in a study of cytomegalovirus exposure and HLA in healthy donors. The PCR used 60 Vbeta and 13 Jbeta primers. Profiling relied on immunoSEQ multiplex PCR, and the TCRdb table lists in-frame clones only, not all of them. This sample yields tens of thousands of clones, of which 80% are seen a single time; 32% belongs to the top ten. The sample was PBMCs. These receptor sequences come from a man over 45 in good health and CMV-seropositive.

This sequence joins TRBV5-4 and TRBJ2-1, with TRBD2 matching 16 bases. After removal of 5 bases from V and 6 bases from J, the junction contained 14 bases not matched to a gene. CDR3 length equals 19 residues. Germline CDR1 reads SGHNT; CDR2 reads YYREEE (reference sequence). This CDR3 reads CASSTPGLAGGPTSNEQFF. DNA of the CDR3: TGTGCCAGCAGTACCCCGGGACTAGCGGGAGGGCCGACGTCCAATGAGCAGTTCTTC.

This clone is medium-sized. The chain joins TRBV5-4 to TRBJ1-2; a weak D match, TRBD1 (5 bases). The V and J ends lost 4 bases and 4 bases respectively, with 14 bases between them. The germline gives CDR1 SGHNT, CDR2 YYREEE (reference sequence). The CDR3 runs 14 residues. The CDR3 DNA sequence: TGTGCCAGCAGCCCGGCTAGGGGCGGCTATGGCTACACCTTC. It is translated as CASSPARGGYGYTF.

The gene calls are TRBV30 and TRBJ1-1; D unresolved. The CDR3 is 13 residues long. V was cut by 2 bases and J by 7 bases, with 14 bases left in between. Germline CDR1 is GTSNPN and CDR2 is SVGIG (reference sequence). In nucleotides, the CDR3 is TGTGCCTGGAGTCGTCGGATTGAGGGTGAAGCTTTCTTT. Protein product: CAWSRRIEGEAFF.

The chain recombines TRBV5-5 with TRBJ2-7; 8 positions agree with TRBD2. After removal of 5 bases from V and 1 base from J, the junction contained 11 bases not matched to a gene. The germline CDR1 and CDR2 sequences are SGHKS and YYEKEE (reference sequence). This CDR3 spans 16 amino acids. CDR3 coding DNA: TGTGCCAGCAGGTGGTTCGGGCTAGCGGGTTCCTACGAGCAGTACTTC. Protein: CASRWFGLAGSYEQYF.

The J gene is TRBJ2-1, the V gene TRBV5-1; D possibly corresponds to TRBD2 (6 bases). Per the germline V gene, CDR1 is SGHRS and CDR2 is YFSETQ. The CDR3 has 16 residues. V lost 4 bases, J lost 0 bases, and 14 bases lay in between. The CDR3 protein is CASSLDSGSSYNEQFF. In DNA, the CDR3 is TGCGCCAGCAGCCTCGATAGCGGTTCCTCCTACAATGAGCAGTTCTTC.

CDR3 DNA sequence: TGTGCCAGCAGTTACGGCAGGGTAACCCTCCCGGAAGGCTACACCTTC. Translating gives CASSYGRVTLPEGYTF. The rearrangement links TRBV6-5 to TRBJ1-2; weak D call: TRBD1 (5 bases). V dropped 2 bases and J dropped 8 bases, with 21 bases sitting between them. This CDR3 is built from 16 residues. In germline, CDR1 is MNHEY, CDR2 SVGAGI.

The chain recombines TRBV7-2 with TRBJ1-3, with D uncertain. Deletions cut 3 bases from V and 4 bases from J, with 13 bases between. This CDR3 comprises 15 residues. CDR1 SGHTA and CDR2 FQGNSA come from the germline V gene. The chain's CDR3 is CASSFRGVMGNTIYF. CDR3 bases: TGTGCCAGCAGCTTCCGCGGTGTAATGGGAAACACCATATATTTT. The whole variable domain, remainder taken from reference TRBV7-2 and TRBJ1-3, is GAGVSQSPSNKVTEKGKDVELRCDPISGHTALYWYRQSLGQGLEFLIYFQGNSAPDKSGLPSDRFSAERTGGSVSTLTIQRTQQEDSAVYLCASSFRGVMGNTIYFGEGSWLTVV.

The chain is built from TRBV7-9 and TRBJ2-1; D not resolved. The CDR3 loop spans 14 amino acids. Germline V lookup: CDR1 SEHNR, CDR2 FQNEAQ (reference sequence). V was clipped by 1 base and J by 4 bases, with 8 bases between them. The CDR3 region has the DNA TGTGCCAGCAGCTTAGTCGCGCTGTACAATGAGCAGTTCTTC. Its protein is CASSLVALYNEQFF.

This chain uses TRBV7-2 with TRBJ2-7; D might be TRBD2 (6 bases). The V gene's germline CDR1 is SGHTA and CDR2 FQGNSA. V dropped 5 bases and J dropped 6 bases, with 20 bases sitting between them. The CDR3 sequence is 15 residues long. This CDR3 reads CASSTNRRAGGEQYF. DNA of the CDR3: TGTGCCAGCAGCACGAATAGGAGGGCCGGAGGCGAGCAGTACTTC.

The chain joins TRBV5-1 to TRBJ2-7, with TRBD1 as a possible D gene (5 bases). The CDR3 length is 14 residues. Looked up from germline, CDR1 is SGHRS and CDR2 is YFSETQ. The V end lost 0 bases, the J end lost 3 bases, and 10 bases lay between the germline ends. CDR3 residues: CASSLDGRDYEQYF. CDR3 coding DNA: TGCGCCAGCAGCTTGGACGGCAGGGACTACGAGCAGTACTTC.

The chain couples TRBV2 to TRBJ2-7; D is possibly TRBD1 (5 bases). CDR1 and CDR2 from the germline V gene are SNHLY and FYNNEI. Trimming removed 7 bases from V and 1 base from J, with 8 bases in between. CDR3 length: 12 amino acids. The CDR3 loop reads CASMRQSYEQYF. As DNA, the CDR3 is TGTGCCAGCATGAGACAGTCCTACGAGCAGTACTTC.

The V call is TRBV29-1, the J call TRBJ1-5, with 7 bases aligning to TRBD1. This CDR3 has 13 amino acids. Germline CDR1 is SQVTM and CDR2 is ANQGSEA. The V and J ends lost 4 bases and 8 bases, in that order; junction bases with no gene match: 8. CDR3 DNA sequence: TGCAGCGTTGCACAGGGGATTCGAGAGCCCCAGCATTTT. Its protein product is CSVAQGIREPQHF.

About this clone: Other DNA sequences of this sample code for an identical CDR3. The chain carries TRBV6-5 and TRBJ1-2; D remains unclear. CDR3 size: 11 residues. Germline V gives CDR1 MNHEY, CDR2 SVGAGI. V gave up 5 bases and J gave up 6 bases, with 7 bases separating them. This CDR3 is CASSSQDGYTF. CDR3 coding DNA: TGTGCCAGCAGTAGCCAGGATGGCTACACCTTC.

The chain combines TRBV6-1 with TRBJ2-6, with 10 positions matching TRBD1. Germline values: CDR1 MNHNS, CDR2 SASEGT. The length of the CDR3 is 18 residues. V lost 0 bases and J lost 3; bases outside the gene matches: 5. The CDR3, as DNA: TGTGCCAGCAGTGAAGCTGTGACAGGGGGCTATGGGGCCAACGTCCTGACTTTC. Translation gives CASSEAVTGGYGANVLTF.

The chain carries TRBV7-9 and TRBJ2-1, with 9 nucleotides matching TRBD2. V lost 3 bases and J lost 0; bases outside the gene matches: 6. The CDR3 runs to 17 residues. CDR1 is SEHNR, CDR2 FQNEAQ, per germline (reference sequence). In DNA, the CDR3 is TGTGCCAGCAGCTTGTTAGCGGGAGAGAGCTCCTACAATGAGCAGTTCTTC. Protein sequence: CASSLLAGESSYNEQFF.

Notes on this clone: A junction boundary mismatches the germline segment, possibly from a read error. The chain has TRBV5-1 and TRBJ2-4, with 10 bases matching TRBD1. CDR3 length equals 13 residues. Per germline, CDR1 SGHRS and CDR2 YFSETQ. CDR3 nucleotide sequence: TGCGCCAGCTCAGGACAGGGGGAAAACAGTCAGTACTTC. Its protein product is CASSGQGENSQYF.

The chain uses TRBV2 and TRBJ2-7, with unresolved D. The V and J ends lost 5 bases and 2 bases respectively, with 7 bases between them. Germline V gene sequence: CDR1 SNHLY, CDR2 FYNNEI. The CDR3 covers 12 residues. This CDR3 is CASSILTYEQYF. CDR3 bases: TGTGCCAGCAGTATCCTAACCTACGAGCAGTACTTC.

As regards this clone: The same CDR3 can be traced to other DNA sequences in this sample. The CDR3 here is CASREPGLADNEQFF. CDR3 DNA: TGTGCCAGCAGGGAACCGGGACTAGCGGACAATGAGCAGTTCTTC. J is TRBJ2-1 and V is TRBV6-5; 11 nucleotides align to TRBD2. Germline V gives CDR1 MNHEY, CDR2 SVGAGI. The length of the CDR3 is 15 residues. Trimming took 6 bases from V and 5 from J; bases not matched to a gene: 6.

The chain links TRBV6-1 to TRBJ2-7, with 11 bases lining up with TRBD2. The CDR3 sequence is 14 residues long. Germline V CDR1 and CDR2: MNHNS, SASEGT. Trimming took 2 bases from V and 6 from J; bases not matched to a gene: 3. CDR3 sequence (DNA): TGTGCCAGCAGTGAATCTAGCGGGAGGACCGAGCAGTACTTC. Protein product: CASSESSGRTEQYF.

The CDR3 region has the DNA TGTGCCAGCTCACCACCAGACCCGGGCTCCTACGAGCAGTACTTC. Amino acids: CASSPPDPGSYEQYF. This rearrangement joins TRBV18 to TRBJ2-7; D is undetermined. V was clipped by 0 bases and J by 0 bases, with 9 bases between them. CDR3 length equals 15 residues. Germline V gives CDR1 KGHSH, CDR2 LQKENI.

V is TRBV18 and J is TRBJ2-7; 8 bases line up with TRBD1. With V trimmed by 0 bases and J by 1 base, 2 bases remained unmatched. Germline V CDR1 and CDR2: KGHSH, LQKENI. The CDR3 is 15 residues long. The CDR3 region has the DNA TGTGCCAGCTCACCACCGAACAGGGGGTCCTACGAGCAGTACTTC. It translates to CASSPPNRGSYEQYF. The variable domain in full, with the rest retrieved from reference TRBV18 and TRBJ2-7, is NAGVMQNPRHLVRRRGQEARLRCSPMKGHSHVYWYRQLPEEGLKFMVYLQKENIIDESGMPKERFSAEFPKEGPSILRIQQVVRGDSAAYFCASSPPNRGSYEQYFGPGTRLTVT.

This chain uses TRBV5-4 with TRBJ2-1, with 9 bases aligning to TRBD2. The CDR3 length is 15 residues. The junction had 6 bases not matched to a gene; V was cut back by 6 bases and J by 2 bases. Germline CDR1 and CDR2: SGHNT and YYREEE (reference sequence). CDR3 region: CASMQIAGAYNEQFF. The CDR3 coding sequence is TGTGCCAGCATGCAAATAGCGGGAGCCTACAATGAGCAGTTCTTC. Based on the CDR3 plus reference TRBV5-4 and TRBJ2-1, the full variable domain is ETGVTQSPTHLIKTRGQQVTLRCSSQSGHNTVSWYQQALGQGPQFIFQYYREEENGRGNFPPRFSGLQFPNYSSELNVNALELDDSALYLCASMQIAGAYNEQFFGPGTRLTVL.

As DNA, the CDR3 is TGTGCCAGCGGAGACGACAGGGAGTTCGCAGAGACCCAGTACTTC. Protein sequence: CASGDDREFAETQYF. The chain has TRBV2 and TRBJ2-5, with 7 bases matching TRBD1. The germline V gene has CDR1 SNHLY and CDR2 FYNNEI. CDR3 length: 15 residues. The trim removed 8 bases at V and 4 bases at J, leaving 13 bases unmatched.

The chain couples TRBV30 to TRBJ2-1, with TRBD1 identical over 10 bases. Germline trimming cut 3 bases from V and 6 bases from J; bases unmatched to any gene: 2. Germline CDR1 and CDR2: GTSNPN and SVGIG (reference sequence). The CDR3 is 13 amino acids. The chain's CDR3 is CAWRWTGGNEQFF. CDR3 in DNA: TGTGCCTGGAGGTGGACAGGGGGCAATGAGCAGTTCTTC.

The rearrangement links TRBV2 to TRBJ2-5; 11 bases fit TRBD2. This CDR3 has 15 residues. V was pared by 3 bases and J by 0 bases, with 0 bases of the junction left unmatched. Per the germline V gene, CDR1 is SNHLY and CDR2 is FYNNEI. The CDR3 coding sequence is TGTGCCAGCAGTGAGACTAGCGGGGACCAAGAGACCCAGTACTTC. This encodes CASSETSGDQETQYF.

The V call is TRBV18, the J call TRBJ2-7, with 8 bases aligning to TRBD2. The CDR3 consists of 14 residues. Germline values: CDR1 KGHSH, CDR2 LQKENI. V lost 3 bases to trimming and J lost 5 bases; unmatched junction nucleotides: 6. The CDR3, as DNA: TGTGCCAGCTCACCCCAGCGGGAGTTCAACGAGCAGTACTTC. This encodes CASSPQREFNEQYF. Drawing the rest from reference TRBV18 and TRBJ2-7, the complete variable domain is NAGVMQNPRHLVRRRGQEARLRCSPMKGHSHVYWYRQLPEEGLKFMVYLQKENIIDESGMPKERFSAEFPKEGPSILRIQQVVRGDSAAYFCASSPQREFNEQYFGPGTRLTVT.

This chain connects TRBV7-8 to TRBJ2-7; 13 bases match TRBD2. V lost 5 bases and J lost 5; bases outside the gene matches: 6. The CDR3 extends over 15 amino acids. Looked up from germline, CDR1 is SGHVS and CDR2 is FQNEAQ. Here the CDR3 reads CASSQGLAGPNEQYF. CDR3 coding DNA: TGTGCCAGCAGCCAGGGACTAGCGGGACCCAACGAGCAGTACTTC.

CDR3: CASSVREGGNSPLHF. The CDR3 DNA reads as TGTGCCAGCAGCGTACGGGAGGGAGGTAATTCACCCCTCCACTTT. The chain joins TRBV9 to TRBJ1-6; D gene ambiguous. Per germline, CDR1 SGDLS and CDR2 YYNGEE. V dropped 1 base and J dropped 6 bases, with 11 bases sitting between them. CDR3 length: 15 residues. The whole variable domain, filled in from reference TRBV9 and TRBJ1-6, reads DSGVTQTPKHLITATGQRVTLRCSPRSGDLSVYWYQQSLDQGLQFLIQYYNGEERAKGNILERFSAQQFPDLHSELNLSSLELGDSALYFCASSVREGGNSPLHFGNGTRLTVT.

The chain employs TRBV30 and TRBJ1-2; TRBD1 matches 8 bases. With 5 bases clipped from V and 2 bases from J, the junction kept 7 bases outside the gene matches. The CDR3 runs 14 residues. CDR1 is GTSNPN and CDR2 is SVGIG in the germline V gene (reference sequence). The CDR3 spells CAWATGQGNYGYTF. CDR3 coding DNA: TGTGCCTGGGCCACCGGACAGGGAAACTATGGCTACACCTTC.